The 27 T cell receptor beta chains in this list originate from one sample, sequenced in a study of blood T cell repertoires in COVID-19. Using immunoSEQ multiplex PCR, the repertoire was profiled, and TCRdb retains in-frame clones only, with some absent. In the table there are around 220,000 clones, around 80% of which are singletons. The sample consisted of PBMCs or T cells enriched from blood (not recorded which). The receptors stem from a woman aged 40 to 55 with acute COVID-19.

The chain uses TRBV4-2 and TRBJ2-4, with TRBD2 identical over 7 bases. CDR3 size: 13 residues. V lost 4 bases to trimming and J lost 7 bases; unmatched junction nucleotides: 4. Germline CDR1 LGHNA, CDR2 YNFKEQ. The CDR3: CASSPSGGNIQYF. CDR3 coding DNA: TGTGCCAGCAGCCCCTCCGGGGGGAACATTCAGTACTTC.

The CDR3 DNA sequence: TGTGCCAGCAGTCTCCCGGGGGACGTTGAAGCTTTCTTT. It codes for CASSLPGDVEAFF. The chain links TRBV6-5 to TRBJ1-1, with D maybe TRBD1 (5 bases). The V end lost 5 bases, the J end lost 7 bases, and 14 bases lay between the germline ends. The CDR3 loop spans 13 amino acids. The germline V gene encodes CDR1 MNHEY and CDR2 SVGAGI.

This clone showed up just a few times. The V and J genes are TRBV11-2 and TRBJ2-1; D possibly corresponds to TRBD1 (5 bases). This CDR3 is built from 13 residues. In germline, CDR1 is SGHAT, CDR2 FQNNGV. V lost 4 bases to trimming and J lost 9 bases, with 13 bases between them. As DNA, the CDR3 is TGTGCCAGCAGCTCGGGCAGGGCTAGTGAGCAGTTCTTC. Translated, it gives CASSSGRASEQFF.

The CDR3 protein is CASSPTTSRVSGNTIYF. CDR3 sequence (DNA): TGTGCCAGCAGTCCCACCACTTCCAGGGTCTCTGGAAACACCATATATTTT. V and J are TRBV28 and TRBJ1-3; D possibly corresponds to TRBD1 (5 bases). V lost 5 bases and J 0 bases, leaving 17 bases between the germline ends. CDR3 length: 17 amino acids. Germline V gene data show CDR1 as MDHEN and CDR2 as SYDVKM.

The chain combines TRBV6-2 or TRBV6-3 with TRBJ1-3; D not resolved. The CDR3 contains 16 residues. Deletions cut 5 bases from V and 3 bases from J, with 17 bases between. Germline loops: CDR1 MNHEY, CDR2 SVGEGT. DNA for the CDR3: TGTGCCAGCAGTGGCGGGAAGGACGATCGTGGAAACACCATATATTTT. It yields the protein CASSGGKDDRGNTIYF.

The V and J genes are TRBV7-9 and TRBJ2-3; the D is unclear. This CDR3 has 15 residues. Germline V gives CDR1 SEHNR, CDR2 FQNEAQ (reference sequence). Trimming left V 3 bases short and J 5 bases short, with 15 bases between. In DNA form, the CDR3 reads TGTGCCAGCAGCTTGAAGAAGAGATATGGAGATACGCAGTATTTT. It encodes CASSLKKRYGDTQYF.

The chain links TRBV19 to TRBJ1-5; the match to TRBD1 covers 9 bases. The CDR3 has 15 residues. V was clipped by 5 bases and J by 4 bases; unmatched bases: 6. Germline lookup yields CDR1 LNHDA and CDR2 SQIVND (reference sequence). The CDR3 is CASSSPGQGNQPQHF. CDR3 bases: TGTGCCAGTAGTTCCCCGGGACAGGGAAATCAGCCCCAGCATTTT. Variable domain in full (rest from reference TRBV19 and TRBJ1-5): DGGITQSPKYLFRKEGQNVTLSCEQNLNHDAMYWYRQDPGQGLRLIYYSQIVNDFQKGDIAEGYSVSREKKESFPLTVTSAQKNPTAFYLCASSSPGQGNQPQHFGDGTRLSIL.

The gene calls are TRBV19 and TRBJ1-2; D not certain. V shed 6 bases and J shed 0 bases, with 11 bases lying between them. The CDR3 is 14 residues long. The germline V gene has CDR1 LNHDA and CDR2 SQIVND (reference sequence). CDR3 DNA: TGTGCCAGTAGCCGCTATGCACCTAACTATGGCTACACCTTC. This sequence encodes CASSRYAPNYGYTF.

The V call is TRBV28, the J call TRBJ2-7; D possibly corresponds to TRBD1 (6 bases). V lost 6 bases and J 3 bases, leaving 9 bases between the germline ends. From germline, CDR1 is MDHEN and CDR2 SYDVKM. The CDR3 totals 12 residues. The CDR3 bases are TGTGCCAGCAGACAGGGTAACTACGAGCAGTACTTC. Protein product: CASRQGNYEQYF.

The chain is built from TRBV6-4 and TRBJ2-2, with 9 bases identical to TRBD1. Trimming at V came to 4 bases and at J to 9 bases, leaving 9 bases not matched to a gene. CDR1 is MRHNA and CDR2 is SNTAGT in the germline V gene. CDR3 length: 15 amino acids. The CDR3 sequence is CASSVGTGYPRELFF. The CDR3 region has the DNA TGTGCCAGCAGTGTCGGGACAGGGTACCCCCGGGAGCTGTTTTTT.

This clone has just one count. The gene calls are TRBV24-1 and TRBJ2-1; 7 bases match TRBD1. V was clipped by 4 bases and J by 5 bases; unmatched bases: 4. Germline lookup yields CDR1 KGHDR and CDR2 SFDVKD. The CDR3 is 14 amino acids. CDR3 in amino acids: CATSEQGLHNEQFF. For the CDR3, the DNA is TGTGCCACCAGTGAACAGGGGCTACACAATGAGCAGTTCTTC.

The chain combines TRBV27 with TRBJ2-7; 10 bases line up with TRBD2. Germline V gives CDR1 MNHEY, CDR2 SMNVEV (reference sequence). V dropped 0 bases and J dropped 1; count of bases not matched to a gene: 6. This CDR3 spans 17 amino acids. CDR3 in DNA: TGTGCCAGCAGTTTATCGTTTACTAGCGGGACTTCCTACGAGCAGTACTTC. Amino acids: CASSLSFTSGTSYEQYF.

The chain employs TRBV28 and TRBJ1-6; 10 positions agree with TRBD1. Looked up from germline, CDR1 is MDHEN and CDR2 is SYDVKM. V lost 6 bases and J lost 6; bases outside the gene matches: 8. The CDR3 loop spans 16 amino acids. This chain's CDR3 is CASRSSRDRGNSPLHF. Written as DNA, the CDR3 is TGTGCCAGCAGATCATCTCGGGACAGGGGTAATTCACCCCTCCACTTT.

CDR3 amino acids: CATSDLAESYNEQFF. CDR3 DNA: TGTGCCACCAGTGATTTAGCGGAGTCCTACAATGAGCAGTTCTTC. This chain connects TRBV24-1 to TRBJ2-1, with a tentative D call TRBD2 (5 bases). Germline V CDR1 and CDR2: KGHDR, SFDVKD. Deletions cut 1 base from V and 1 base from J, with 7 bases between. This CDR3 region has 15 residues.

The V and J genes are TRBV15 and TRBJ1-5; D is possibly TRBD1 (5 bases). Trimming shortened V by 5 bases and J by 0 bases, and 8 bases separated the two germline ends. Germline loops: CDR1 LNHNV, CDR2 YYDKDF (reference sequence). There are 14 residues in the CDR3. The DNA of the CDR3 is TGTGCCACCAGCCGACAGACTAGCAATCAGCCCCAGCATTTT. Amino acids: CATSRQTSNQPQHF. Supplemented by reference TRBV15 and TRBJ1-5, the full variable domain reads DAMVIQNPRYQVTQFGKPVTLSCSQTLNHNVMYWYQQKSSQAPKLLFHYYDKDFNNEADTPDNFQSRRPNTSFCFLDIRSPGLGDTAMYLCATSRQTSNQPQHFGDGTRLSIL.

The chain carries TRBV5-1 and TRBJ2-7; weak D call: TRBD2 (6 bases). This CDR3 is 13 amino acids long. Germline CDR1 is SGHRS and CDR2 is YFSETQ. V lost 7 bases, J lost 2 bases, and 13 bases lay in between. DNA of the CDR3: TGCGCCAGCCATAGCACGGGGGCCTACGAGCAGTACTTC. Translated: CASHSTGAYEQYF.

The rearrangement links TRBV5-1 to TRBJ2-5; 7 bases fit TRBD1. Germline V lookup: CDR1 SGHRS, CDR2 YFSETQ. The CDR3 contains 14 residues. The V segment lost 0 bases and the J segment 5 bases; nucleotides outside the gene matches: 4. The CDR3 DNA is TGCGCCAGCAGCTTGGAACAGGGGTGGGAGACCCAGTACTTC. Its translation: CASSLEQGWETQYF.

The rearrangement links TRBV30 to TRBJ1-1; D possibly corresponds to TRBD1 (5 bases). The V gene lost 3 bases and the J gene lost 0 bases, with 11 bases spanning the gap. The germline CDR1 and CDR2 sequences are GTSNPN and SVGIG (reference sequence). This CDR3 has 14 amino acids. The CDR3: CAWRGLSMNTEAFF. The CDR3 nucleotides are TGTGCCTGGAGGGGACTTTCCATGAACACTGAAGCTTTCTTT.

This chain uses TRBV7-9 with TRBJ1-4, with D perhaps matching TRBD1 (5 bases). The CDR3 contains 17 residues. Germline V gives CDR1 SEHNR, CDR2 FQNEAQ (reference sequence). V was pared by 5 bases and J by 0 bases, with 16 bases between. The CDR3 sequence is CASSGASGGTTNEKLFF. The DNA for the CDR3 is TGTGCCAGCAGCGGAGCATCGGGGGGAACAACTAATGAAAAACTGTTTTTT.

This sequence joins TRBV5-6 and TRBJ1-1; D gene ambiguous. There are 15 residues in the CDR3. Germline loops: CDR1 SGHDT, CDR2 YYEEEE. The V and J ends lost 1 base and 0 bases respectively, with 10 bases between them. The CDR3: CASSLLQLMNTEAFF. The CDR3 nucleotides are TGTGCCAGCAGCTTGTTACAGCTCATGAACACTGAAGCTTTCTTT.

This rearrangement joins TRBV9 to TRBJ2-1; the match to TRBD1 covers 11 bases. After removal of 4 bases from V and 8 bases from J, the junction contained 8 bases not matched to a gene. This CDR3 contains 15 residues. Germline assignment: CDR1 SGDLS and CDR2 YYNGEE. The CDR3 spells CASSPRDRGNYEQFF. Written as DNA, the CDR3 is TGTGCCAGCAGCCCCCGGGACAGGGGGAATTATGAGCAGTTCTTC.

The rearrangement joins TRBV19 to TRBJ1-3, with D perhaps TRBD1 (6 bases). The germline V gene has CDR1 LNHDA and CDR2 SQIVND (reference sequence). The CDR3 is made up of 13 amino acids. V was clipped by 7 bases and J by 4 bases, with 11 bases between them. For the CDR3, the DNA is TGTGCCAGTATACAGGGCCCCGGAAACACCATATATTTT. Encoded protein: CASIQGPGNTIYF.

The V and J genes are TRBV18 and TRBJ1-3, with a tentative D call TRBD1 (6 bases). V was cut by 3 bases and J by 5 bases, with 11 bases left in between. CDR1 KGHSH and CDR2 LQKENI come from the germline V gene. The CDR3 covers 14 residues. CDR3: CASSPQGTRNTIYF. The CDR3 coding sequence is TGTGCCAGCTCACCCCAAGGGACAAGAAACACCATATATTTT.

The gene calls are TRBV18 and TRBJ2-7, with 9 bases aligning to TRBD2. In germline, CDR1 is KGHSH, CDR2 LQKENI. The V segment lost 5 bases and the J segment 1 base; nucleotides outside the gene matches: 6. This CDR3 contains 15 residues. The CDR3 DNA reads TGTGCCAGCTCAGCAGCGGGAGGAGGGTCCTACGAGCAGTACTTC. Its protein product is CASSAAGGGSYEQYF.

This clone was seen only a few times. CDR3 sequence: CASSARESRYF. The CDR3, as DNA: TGTGCCAGCAGCGCCCGGGAGAGTCGGTACTTC. The chain couples TRBV5-6 to TRBJ2-7, with D possibly TRBD2 on 6 matching bases. Trimming removed 4 bases from V and 12 bases from J, with 14 bases in between. Germline V CDR1 and CDR2: SGHDT, YYEEEE. CDR3 size: 11 residues.

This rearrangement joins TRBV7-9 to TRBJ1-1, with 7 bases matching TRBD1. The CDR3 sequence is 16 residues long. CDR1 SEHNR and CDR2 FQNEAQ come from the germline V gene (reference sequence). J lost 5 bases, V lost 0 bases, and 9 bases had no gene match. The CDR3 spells CASSLAGRGLWTEAFF. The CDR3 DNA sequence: TGTGCCAGCAGCTTAGCCGGTAGGGGGCTTTGGACTGAAGCTTTCTTT.

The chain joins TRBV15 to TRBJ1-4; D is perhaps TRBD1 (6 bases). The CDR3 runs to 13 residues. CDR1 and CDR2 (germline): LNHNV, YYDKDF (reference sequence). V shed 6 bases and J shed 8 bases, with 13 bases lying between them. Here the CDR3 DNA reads TGTGCCACCAGACGCGGGGGGCGAGAAAAACTGTTTTTT. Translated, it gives CATRRGGREKLFF.